This T cell receptor beta chain appears in the sequencing data of a study of long-term antiretroviral therapy in people with HIV. Regarding the study as a whole: ART preceded a rise in diversity that nonetheless stayed lower than in transplant donor controls. Pre-ART clonal expansion yielded clones that dominated the repertoire at all time points. ART adherence, viral resistance and therapy changes were undocumented.

Germline CDR1 is DFQATT and CDR2 is SNEGSKA (reference sequence). This CDR3 is built from 11 residues. Trimming stripped 0 bases from V and 3 bases from J, with 1 base between. At survey level, the immunoSEQ assay was run in its v3.0 version. Repertoires were generated with immunoSEQ multiplex PCR, while TCRdb's copy carries only in-frame clones and drops some. The top ten hold roughly 3.7% of the sample, which has about 21,000 clones, roughly 80% seen once. With regard to this clone: Its antigen is not known.

This clonotype was obtained from a man between 18 and 29 years old with HIV. The chain uses TRBV20-1 and TRBJ2-3; D is ambiguous. The sequences come from unsorted PBMCs, collected roughly 4 years after starting antiretroviral therapy. Here the CDR3 DNA reads TGCAGTGCTAGAGAAACAGATACGCAGTATTTT. Protein product: CSARETDTQYF.